This entry describes one T cell receptor (beta chain). Its antigen remains unknown. The data were obtained in a study of cytomegalovirus exposure and HLA in healthy donors. Study-wide findings and caveats: Overall, about 160 TCR beta chains were annotated as cytomegalovirus-associated. According to a subsequent analysis, TCR clusters identified in the first cohort showed a tendency to co-occur across the 120 or so validation repertoires. The majority of TCR sequences were rare, yet some public TCRs appeared in many donors.

The assay was immunoSEQ multiplex PCR, and TCRdb's table has in-frame clones only and misses some. In the table there are more than 150,000 clones, approximately 80% of which are singletons. CDR3 size: 14 residues. The junction had 6 bases not matched to a gene; V was cut back by 1 base and J by 6 bases. Germline assignment: CDR1 GTSNPN and CDR2 SVGIG (reference sequence). The donors formed part of the approximately 120-subject validation cohort, distinct from the approximately 670-subject first cohort. Sequencing was done on a sample of PBMCs. The origin of this receptor is a man between 18 and 29 years old in good health and CMV-seropositive. The genes are TRBV30 and TRBJ1-5; 7 bases are a match to TRBD1. CDR3 sequence reads: CAWSEYRGSQPQHF. CDR3 nucleotides: TGTGCCTGGAGTGAATACAGGGGAAGTCAGCCCCAGCATTTT.